Each of the 19 T cell receptor beta chains below was sequenced from the same sample in a study of cytomegalovirus exposure and HLA in healthy donors. TCRdb's copy holds only in-frame clones and misses some; the assay was immunoSEQ multiplex PCR. Of some 46,000 clones detected, roughly 92% appear once; the ten largest clones hold more than 4.5%. Material for sequencing was PBMCs. These receptors were obtained from a young man in good health and CMV-seronegative.

The chain recombines TRBV5-6 with TRBJ1-5, with 12 bases matching TRBD1. The CDR3 extends over 14 amino acids. CDR1 SGHDT and CDR2 YYEEEE come from the germline V gene. With V trimmed by 4 bases and J by 10 bases, 6 bases remained unmatched. The CDR3 reads CASSLGTGGFPQHF. CDR3 DNA sequence: TGTGCCAGCAGCCTGGGGACAGGGGGCTTCCCCCAGCATTTT.

The chain couples TRBV28 to TRBJ2-3; TRBD1 matches 11 bases. CDR1 MDHEN and CDR2 SYDVKM come from the germline V gene. J lost 2 bases, V lost 4 bases, and 8 bases had no gene match. The CDR3 covers 17 residues. In DNA, the CDR3 is TGTGCCAGCAGTTCCCCCCGGGACAGGGGGTACACAGATACGCAGTATTTT. Encoded protein: CASSSPRDRGYTDTQYF.

This rearrangement joins TRBV5-1 to TRBJ1-1, with a weak D call TRBD1 (5 bases). The CDR3 totals 14 residues. Germline loops: CDR1 SGHRS, CDR2 YFSETQ. V lost 3 bases to trimming and J lost 4 bases, with 13 bases between them. The CDR3 DNA reads TGCGCCAGCAGCTCTTCAACCGGGGGCACTGAAGCTTTCTTT. Amino acids: CASSSSTGGTEAFF.

The V call is TRBV15, the J call TRBJ2-2; D is unresolved. The germline gives CDR1 LNHNV, CDR2 YYDKDF (reference sequence). The CDR3 runs 17 residues. Trimming took 0 bases from V and 0 from J, leaving 11 bases between them. CDR3 coding DNA: TGTGCCACCAGCAGAGATCAGGTTCCCGCGAACACCGGGGAGCTGTTTTTT. Amino acids: CATSRDQVPANTGELFF. The whole variable domain, filled in from reference TRBV15 and TRBJ2-2, reads DAMVIQNPRYQVTQFGKPVTLSCSQTLNHNVMYWYQQKSSQAPKLLFHYYDKDFNNEADTPDNFQSRRPNTSFCFLDIRSPGLGDTAMYLCATSRDQVPANTGELFFGEGSRLTVL.

The chain links TRBV18 to TRBJ2-7; TRBD2 aligns across 12 bases. The CDR3 length is 19 residues. Germline V gene sequence: CDR1 KGHSH, CDR2 LQKENI. V shed 1 base and J 0 bases; nucleotides not matched to a gene: 10. CDR3 residues: CASSPLPPTTSGGSYEQYF. The DNA for the CDR3 is TGTGCCAGCTCACCACTCCCACCTACGACTAGCGGGGGCTCCTACGAGCAGTACTTC.

V gene TRBV6-1 combines with J gene TRBJ1-1; D is ambiguous. Trimming shortened V by 10 bases and J by 6 bases, and 15 bases separated the two germline ends. Germline lookup yields CDR1 MNHNS and CDR2 SASEGT. The CDR3 has 12 residues. The CDR3 region is CATTLTLAEAFF. DNA for the CDR3: TGTGCCACAACACTAACGCTGGCTGAAGCTTTCTTT.

The rearrangement joins TRBV10-3 to TRBJ2-7; D remains ambiguous. Germline values: CDR1 ENHRY, CDR2 SYGVKD. V dropped 3 bases and J dropped 2 bases, with 14 bases sitting between them. The CDR3 consists of 15 residues. CDR3 sequence: CAISDIYRKPYEQYF. The CDR3 DNA is TGTGCCATCAGTGATATTTACAGAAAACCCTACGAGCAGTACTTC.

This clone has more than one count but fewer than ten. The rearrangement uses TRBV5-1 and TRBJ1-1; the match to TRBD1 covers 7 bases. This CDR3 is 16 amino acids long. After removal of 6 bases from V and 2 bases from J, the junction contained 13 bases not matched to a gene. From germline, CDR1 is SGHRS and CDR2 YFSETQ. The CDR3: CASKSSRDSQNTEAFF. Written as DNA, the CDR3 is TGCGCCAGCAAATCGTCACGGGACAGTCAAAACACTGAAGCTTTCTTT.

The V gene is TRBV6-6, the J gene TRBJ2-1; 8 nucleotides line up with TRBD2. V shed 2 bases, J shed 7 bases, and the junction held 7 bases outside the gene matches. CDR3 length: 15 residues. Germline V gene sequence: CDR1 MNHNY, CDR2 SVGAGI (reference sequence). This CDR3 reads CASSYTGGPMNEQFF. The CDR3 coding sequence is TGTGCCAGCAGTTACACGGGAGGGCCGATGAATGAGCAGTTCTTC.

V usage is TRBV5-4 and J usage is TRBJ1-1, with TRBD1 identical over 7 bases. The junction had 14 bases not matched to a gene; V was cut back by 2 bases and J by 1 base. CDR1 and CDR2 (germline): SGHNT, YYREEE (reference sequence). There are 18 residues in the CDR3. The CDR3 sequence is CASSLGGRAGGSNTEAFF. In nucleotides, the CDR3 is TGTGCCAGCAGCTTAGGAGGGCGCGCAGGGGGTTCGAACACTGAAGCTTTCTTT.

J is TRBJ2-3 and V is TRBV20-1; D is perhaps TRBD2 (5 bases). The CDR3 runs to 11 residues. Germline V gene sequence: CDR1 DFQATT, CDR2 SNEGSKA (reference sequence). V shed 5 bases and J shed 7 bases, with 10 bases lying between them. DNA for the CDR3: TGCAGTGCTTGGAGGTCACATACGCAGTATTTT. Amino acids: CSAWRSHTQYF.

This chain uses TRBV5-1 with TRBJ1-5; TRBD1 matches 8 bases. The CDR3 contains 14 residues. Per germline, CDR1 SGHRS and CDR2 YFSETQ. V lost 2 bases and J lost 6; bases outside the gene matches: 4. The CDR3 loop is CASSLGQGSQPQHF. The CDR3 DNA follows: TGCGCCAGCAGCTTAGGACAGGGATCTCAGCCCCAGCATTTT.

The rearrangement links TRBV29-1 to TRBJ2-7; the match to TRBD2 covers 11 bases. The CDR3 contains 14 residues. V trimming: 4 bases; J trimming: 7 bases; junction bases outside the gene matches: 9. Germline V gives CDR1 SQVTM, CDR2 ANQGSEA. DNA for the CDR3: TGCAGCGTTGCGGTACTAGCGGGGGAAGGAGAGCAGTACTTC. Amino acids: CSVAVLAGEGEQYF.

The DNA for the CDR3 is TGTGCCAGCAGCCCCCAACAGGGGGTCAACTATGGCTACACCTTC. This translates into CASSPQQGVNYGYTF. V is TRBV7-8 and J is TRBJ1-2; 8 nucleotides line up with TRBD1. The CDR3 is 15 amino acids. J gave up 2 bases and V 5 bases, and 7 bases lay outside the gene matches. Per the germline V gene, CDR1 is SGHVS and CDR2 is FQNEAQ. The variable domain in full, with the rest retrieved from reference TRBV7-8 and TRBJ1-2, is GAGVSQSPRYKVAKRGQDVALRCDPISGHVSLFWYQQALGQGPEFLTYFQNEAQLDKSGLPSDRFFAERPEGSVSTLKIQRTQQEDSAVYLCASSPQQGVNYGYTFGSGTRLTVV.

This clone was observed once. This rearrangement joins TRBV18 to TRBJ2-3; no clear D gene. V lost 3 bases to trimming and J lost 6 bases, with 10 bases between them. The CDR3 is 13 residues long. CDR1 and CDR2 (germline): KGHSH, LQKENI. The CDR3 DNA is TGTGCCAGCTCACCCGCTAATTTGGATACGCAGTATTTT. Its translation: CASSPANLDTQYF.

The J gene is TRBJ2-1, the V gene TRBV19; D possibly corresponds to TRBD2 (6 bases). This CDR3 region has 12 residues. V dropped 8 bases and J dropped 9 bases, with 14 bases sitting between them. CDR1 and CDR2 (germline): LNHDA, SQIVND (reference sequence). CDR3 amino acids: CASAQLATEQFF. The DNA of the CDR3 is TGTGCCAGTGCCCAACTAGCAACTGAGCAGTTCTTC.

A remark on this clone: One end of the junction is discordant with germline, which a read error may explain. V and J are TRBV19 and TRBJ2-4, with 7 bases fitting TRBD2. The CDR3 has 14 amino acids. CDR1 is LNHDA, CDR2 SQIVND, per germline (reference sequence). In DNA form, the CDR3 reads TGTGCCAGTAGTATAGTCCACTCGGGGGGAGAACCCAACTTC. This sequence encodes CASSIVHSGGEPNF. Together with reference TRBV19 and TRBJ2-4, the CDR3 gives the full variable domain: DGGITQSPKYLFRKEGQNVTLSCEQNLNHDAMYWYRQDPGQGLRLIYYSQIVNDFQKGDIAEGYSVSREKKESFPLTVTSAQKNPTAFYLCASSIVHSGGEPNFGAGTRLSVL.

V is TRBV2 and J is TRBJ1-2; D is unclear. Germline V gives CDR1 SNHLY, CDR2 FYNNEI. The CDR3 contains 15 residues. Trimming left V 7 bases short and J 2 bases short, with 17 bases between. CDR3 loop: CASTLALNINYGYTF. The CDR3, as DNA: TGTGCCAGCACCCTCGCCCTTAACATAAACTATGGCTACACCTTC.

This chain links TRBV6-1 with TRBJ2-1; D unclear. Trimming stripped 4 bases from V and 1 base from J, with 2 bases between. Germline V gene data show CDR1 as MNHNS and CDR2 as SASEGT. The CDR3 contains 12 residues. The CDR3 DNA reads as TGTGCCAGCAGTGTATCCTACAATGAGCAGTTCTTC. Translation gives CASSVSYNEQFF.